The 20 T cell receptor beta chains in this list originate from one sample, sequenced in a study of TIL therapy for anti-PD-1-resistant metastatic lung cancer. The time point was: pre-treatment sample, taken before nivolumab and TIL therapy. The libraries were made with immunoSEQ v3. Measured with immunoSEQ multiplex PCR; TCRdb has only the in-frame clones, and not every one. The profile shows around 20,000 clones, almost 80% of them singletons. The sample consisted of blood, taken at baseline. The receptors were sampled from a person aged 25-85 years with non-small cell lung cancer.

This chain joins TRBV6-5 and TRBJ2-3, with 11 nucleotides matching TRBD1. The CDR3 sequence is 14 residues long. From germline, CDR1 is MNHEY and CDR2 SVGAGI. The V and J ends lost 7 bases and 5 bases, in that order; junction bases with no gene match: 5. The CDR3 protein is CASKRTGGVDTQYF. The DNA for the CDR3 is TGTGCCAGCAAACGGACAGGGGGCGTAGATACGCAGTATTTT.

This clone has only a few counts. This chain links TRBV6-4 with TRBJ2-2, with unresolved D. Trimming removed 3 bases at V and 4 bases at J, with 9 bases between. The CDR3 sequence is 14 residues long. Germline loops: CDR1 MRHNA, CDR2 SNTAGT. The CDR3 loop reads CASSDRVSTGELFF. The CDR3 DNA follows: TGTGCCAGCAGTGATCGCGTATCCACCGGGGAGCTGTTTTTT.

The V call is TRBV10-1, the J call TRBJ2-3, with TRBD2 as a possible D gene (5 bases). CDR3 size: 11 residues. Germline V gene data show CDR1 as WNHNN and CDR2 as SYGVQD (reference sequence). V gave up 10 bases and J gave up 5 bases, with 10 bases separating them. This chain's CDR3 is CATGNRDTQYF. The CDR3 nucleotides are TGCGCCACGGGAAACCGAGATACGCAGTATTTT.

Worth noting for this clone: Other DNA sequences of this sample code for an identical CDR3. The CDR3 nucleotides read TGTGCCAGCAGTGATGGCGGCACAGATACGCAGTATTTT. Translation gives CASSDGGTDTQYF. This rearrangement joins TRBV6-4 to TRBJ2-3; D remains ambiguous. CDR1 MRHNA and CDR2 SNTAGT come from the germline V gene. The V end lost 3 bases, the J end lost 1 base, and 5 bases lay between the germline ends. This CDR3 contains 13 residues.

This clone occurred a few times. This CDR3 reads CASSAYGQGSSPLHF. The CDR3, as DNA: TGTGCCAGCAGTGCTTATGGACAGGGGAGTTCACCCCTCCACTTT. The chain has TRBV25-1 and TRBJ1-6, with 9 positions matching TRBD1. The ends lost 4 bases at V and 9 bases at J; junction bases unmatched: 7. Germline values: CDR1 MGHDK, CDR2 SYGVNS. The CDR3 spans 15 residues.

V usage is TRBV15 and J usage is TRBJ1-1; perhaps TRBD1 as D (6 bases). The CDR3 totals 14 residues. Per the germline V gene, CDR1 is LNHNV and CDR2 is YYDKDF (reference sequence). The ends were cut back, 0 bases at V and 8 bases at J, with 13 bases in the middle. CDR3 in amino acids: CATSRETTGREAFF. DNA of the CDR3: TGTGCCACCAGCAGAGAAACGACAGGCCGCGAAGCTTTCTTT.

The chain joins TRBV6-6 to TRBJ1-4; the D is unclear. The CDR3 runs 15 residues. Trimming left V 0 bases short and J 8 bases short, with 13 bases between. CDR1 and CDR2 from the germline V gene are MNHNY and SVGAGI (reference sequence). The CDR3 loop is CASSYSHGSSEKLFF. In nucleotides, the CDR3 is TGTGCCAGCAGTTACTCTCATGGGAGTTCCGAAAAACTGTTTTTT.

DNA for the CDR3: TGTGCCAGTAGTATAGATTGGTCGGGGACTAGGAGCAACGAGCAGTACTTC. Its protein product is CASSIDWSGTRSNEQYF. J is TRBJ2-7 and V is TRBV19; 8 nucleotides line up with TRBD2. V gave up 0 bases and J gave up 5 bases; unmatched junction bases: 12. The germline V gene encodes CDR1 LNHDA and CDR2 SQIVND (reference sequence). The CDR3 is made up of 17 amino acids.

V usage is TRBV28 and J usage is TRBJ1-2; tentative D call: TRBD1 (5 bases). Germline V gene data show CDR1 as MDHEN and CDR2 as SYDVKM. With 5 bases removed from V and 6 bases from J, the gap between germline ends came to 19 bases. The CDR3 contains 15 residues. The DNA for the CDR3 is TGTGCCAGCAGTCCCCTCGGGGGGGGGATCAATGGCTACACCTTC. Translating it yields CASSPLGGGINGYTF.

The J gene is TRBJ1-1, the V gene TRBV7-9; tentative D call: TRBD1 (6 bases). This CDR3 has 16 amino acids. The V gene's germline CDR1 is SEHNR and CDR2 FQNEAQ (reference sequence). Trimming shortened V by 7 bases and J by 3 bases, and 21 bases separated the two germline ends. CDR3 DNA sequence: TGTGCCAGCACCCCAGGGGTTGGGGGCTTGGACACTGAAGCTTTCTTT. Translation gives CASTPGVGGLDTEAFF.

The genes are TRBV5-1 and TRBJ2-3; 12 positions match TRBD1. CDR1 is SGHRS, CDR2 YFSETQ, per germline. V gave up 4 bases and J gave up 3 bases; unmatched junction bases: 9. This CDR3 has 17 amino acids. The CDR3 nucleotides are TGCGCCAGCAGCGCACGGGACAGGGGGCGCATGACAGATACGCAGTATTTT. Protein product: CASSARDRGRMTDTQYF.

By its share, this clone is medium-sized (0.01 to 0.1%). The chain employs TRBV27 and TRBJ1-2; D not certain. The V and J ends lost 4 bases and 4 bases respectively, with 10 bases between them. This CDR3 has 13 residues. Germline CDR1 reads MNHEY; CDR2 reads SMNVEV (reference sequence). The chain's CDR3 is CASSSGISYGYTF. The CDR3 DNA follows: TGTGCCAGCAGTTCGGGAATTAGCTATGGCTACACCTTC.

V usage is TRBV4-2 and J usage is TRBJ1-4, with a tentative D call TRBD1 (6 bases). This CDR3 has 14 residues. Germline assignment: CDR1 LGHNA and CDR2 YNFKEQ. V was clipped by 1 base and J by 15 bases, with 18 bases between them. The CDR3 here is CASSQARGTGGVFF. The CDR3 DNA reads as TGTGCCAGCAGCCAAGCTAGGGGGACGGGAGGTGTGTTTTTT.

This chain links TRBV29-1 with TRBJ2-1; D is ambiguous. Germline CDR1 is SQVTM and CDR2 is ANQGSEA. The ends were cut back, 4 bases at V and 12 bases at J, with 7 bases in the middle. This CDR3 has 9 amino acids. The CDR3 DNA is TGCAGCGTTGGCCTAGGGCAGTTCTTC. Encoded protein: CSVGLGQFF.

CDR3 nucleotide sequence: TGTGCCAGCAGCGCGGACAGGGAGGGGACTAACTATGGCTACACCTTC. It codes for CASSADREGTNYGYTF. The chain recombines TRBV9 with TRBJ1-2; 8 bases agree with TRBD1. This CDR3 contains 16 residues. Germline-derived CDR1 and CDR2 are SGDLS and YYNGEE. V lost 3 bases and J lost 0; bases outside the gene matches: 7.

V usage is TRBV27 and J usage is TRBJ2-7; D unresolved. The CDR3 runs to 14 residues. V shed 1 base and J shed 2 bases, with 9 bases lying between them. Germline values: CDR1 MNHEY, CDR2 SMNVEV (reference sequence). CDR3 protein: CASSLFLGTYEQYF. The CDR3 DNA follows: TGTGCCAGCAGTTTATTTCTGGGGACCTACGAGCAGTACTTC.

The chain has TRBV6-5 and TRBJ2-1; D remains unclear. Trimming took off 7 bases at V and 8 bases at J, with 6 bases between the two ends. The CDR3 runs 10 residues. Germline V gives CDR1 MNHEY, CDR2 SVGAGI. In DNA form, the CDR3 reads TGTGCCAGCATTCGGGATGAGCAGTTCTTC. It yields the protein CASIRDEQFF.

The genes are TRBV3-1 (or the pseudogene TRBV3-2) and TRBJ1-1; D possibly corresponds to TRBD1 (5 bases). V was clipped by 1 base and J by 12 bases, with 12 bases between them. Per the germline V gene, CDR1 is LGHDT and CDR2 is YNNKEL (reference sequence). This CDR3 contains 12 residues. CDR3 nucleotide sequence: TGTGCCAGCAGCCAAGGGGGGTGGTGGACTTTCTTT. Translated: CASSQGGWWTFF.

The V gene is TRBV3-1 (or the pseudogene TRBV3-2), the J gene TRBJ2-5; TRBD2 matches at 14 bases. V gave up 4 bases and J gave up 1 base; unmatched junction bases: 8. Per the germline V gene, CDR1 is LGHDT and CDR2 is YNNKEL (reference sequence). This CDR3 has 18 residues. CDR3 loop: CASSRRGTSGGSQETQYF. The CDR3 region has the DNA TGTGCCAGCAGCCGCCGTGGGACTAGCGGGGGATCCCAAGAGACCCAGTACTTC.

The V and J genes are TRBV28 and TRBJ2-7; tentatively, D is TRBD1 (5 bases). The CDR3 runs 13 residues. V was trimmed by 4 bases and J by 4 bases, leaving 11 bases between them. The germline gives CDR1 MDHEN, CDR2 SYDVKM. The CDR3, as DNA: TGTGCCAGCAGTTCAGGGTTCGAGTACGAGCAGTACTTC. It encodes CASSSGFEYEQYF.